Reported below is one TCR beta chain. Assay used: immunoSEQ multiplex PCR; TCRdb lists only in-frame clones, some missing. The sample has about 30,000 clones; approximately 85% are singletons. This entry is derived from a study of control samples from healthy donors and cancer patients. V was shortened by 6 bases and J by 3 bases, with 8 bases between the two germline ends. CDR3 size: 11 residues. Germline values: CDR1 DFQATT, CDR2 SNEGSKA (reference sequence). The chain couples TRBV20-1 to TRBJ1-1; the D is unclear. This TCR was sampled from a woman aged 55-70 years with head and neck cancer. The sequenced material came from PBMCs. CDR3 amino acids: CSARKDTEAFF. The CDR3 region has the DNA TGCAGTGCCCGAAAGGACACTGAAGCTTTCTTT.